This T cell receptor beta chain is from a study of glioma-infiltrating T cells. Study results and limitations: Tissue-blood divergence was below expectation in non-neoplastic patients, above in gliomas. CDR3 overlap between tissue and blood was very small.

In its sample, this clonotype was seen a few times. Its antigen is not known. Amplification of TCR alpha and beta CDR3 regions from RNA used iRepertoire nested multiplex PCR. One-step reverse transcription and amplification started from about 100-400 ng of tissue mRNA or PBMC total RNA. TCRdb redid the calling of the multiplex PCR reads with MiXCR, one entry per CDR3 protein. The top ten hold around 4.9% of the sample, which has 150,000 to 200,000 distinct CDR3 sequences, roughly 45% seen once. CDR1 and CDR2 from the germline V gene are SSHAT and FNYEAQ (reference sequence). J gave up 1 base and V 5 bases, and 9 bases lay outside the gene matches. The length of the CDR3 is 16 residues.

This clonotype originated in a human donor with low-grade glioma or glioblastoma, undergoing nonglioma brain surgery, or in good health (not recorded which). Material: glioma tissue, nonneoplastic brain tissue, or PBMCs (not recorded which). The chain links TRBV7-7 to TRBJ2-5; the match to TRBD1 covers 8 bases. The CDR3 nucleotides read TGTGCCAGCAGCAAACTTGACAGGGGTATCCAAGAGACCCAGTACTTC. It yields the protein CASSKLDRGIQETQYF.